The present entry profiles one TCR beta chain with its context. The target antigen is unknown. These data originate in a study of vaccination and CD4 T cells after COVID-19. About the study: Six males and four females, two Hispanic, made up the convalescents. From HCoV-229E, HCoV-OC43, HCoV-NL63 and SARS-CoV-2, overlapping spike peptides were used to stimulate the cells.

Treatment meaning: approximately nine-day PBMC culture with coronavirus spike peptide pools or control peptides (ViraFEST assay). Healthy people receiving the vaccine had no prior SARS-CoV-2 infection, a status indicated by nucleocapsid antibodies testing negative before and after vaccination. At the Johns Hopkins FTIC core, DNA taken from cultured CD4+ T cells was sequenced by way of the Oncomine TCR Beta short-read assay. TCRdb fed the PCR reads into MiXCR, producing one record per CDR3 protein. The sample shows around 20,000 distinct CDR3 sequences, 60% of them seen only once. V trimming: 7 bases; J trimming: 4 bases; junction bases outside the gene matches: 18. The length of the CDR3 is 17 residues. Points from the study as a whole: Within the convalescent patients, a median roughly 87% of the SARS-CoV-2-reactive clones were ones that appeared only post-vaccination.

The specimen comprised CD4+ T cells from blood, cultured in vitro, sampled after SARS-CoV-2 vaccination. This chain connects TRBV12-3 or TRBV12-4 to TRBJ1-1; TRBD1 matches 7 bases. The receptor's source is a human donor who received a COVID-19 vaccine. The CDR3 region is CASTDTTVNRGATEAFF. In DNA form, the CDR3 reads TGTGCCAGCACCGATACCACCGTCAACAGGGGTGCCACTGAAGCTTTCTTT.